The 22 T cell receptor beta chains presented below share a single source sample, sequenced in a study of shared T cell receptors in the human thymus. Profiling relied on immunoSEQ multiplex PCR, and the TCRdb table lists in-frame clones only, not all of them. The data contain 700,000 or so clones, approximately 85% of them seen just once; the ten biggest clones take up 0.008% to 0.011%. The data also belong to a second study, concerning human thymus T cells.

Material: thymocytes. The receptors were sampled from a girl under three years old with a congenital heart defect.

This chain uses TRBV5-1 with TRBJ2-5, with 7 bases aligning to TRBD2. In germline, CDR1 is SGHRS, CDR2 YFSETQ. The CDR3 totals 12 residues. V trimming: 7 bases; J trimming: 13 bases; junction bases outside the gene matches: 13. DNA of the CDR3: TGCGCCAGCTCGTTACCGGGGGGAGACCCGTACTTC. As protein: CASSLPGGDPYF.

This clone turned up a few times. Relative to the germline gene, one junction end is altered; a read error may explain this. This sequence joins TRBV14 and TRBJ1-1; 8 bases line up with TRBD1. The germline V gene encodes CDR1 SGHDN and CDR2 FVKESK. The CDR3 consists of 14 residues. CDR3 DNA: TGTGCCAGCAGCAAAGAGGACAGGGATGGCGGAGCTTTCTTT. Its protein product is CASSKEDRDGGAFF.

DNA of the CDR3: TGTGCCAGCAGTCCGCTAGCAGGCGGGGGTCAGTTCTTC. It codes for CASSPLAGGGQFF. V usage is TRBV27 and J usage is TRBJ2-1, with 7 bases that match TRBD2. This CDR3 has 13 residues. With V trimmed by 5 bases and J by 13 bases, 11 bases remained unmatched. Per the germline V gene, CDR1 is MNHEY and CDR2 is SMNVEV (reference sequence).

This chain uses TRBV19 with TRBJ1-2, with 8 bases matching TRBD1. V lost 5 bases, J lost 6 bases, and 11 bases stayed unmatched. The CDR3 spans 15 residues. Germline V gene data show CDR1 as LNHDA and CDR2 as SQIVND (reference sequence). The CDR3 spells CASSRRQGRRDGYTF. CDR3 DNA: TGTGCCAGTAGTCGCAGACAGGGGAGGAGAGATGGCTACACCTTC.

This clone has only a few counts. The rearrangement links TRBV6-1 to TRBJ1-5, with 7 bases matching TRBD1. The CDR3 consists of 15 residues. CDR1 and CDR2 from the germline V gene are MNHNS and SASEGT. The trim removed 6 bases at V and 0 bases at J, leaving 5 bases unmatched. CDR3 residues: CASSTTGDSNQPQHF. The CDR3 coding sequence is TGTGCCAGCAGCACAACAGGGGATAGCAATCAGCCCCAGCATTTT.

The chain joins TRBV19 to TRBJ1-5; no firm D call. This CDR3 spans 16 amino acids. The germline V and J ends were trimmed by 1 base and 1 base, with 11 bases remaining between them. From germline, CDR1 is LNHDA and CDR2 SQIVND (reference sequence). In nucleotides, the CDR3 is TGTGCCAGTAGTATAGGGTCAGCGCCAAGCAATCAGCCCCAGCATTTT. It specifies CASSIGSAPSNQPQHF.

The rearrangement joins TRBV27 to TRBJ1-6, with a possible D match to TRBD1 (5 bases). The CDR3 covers 13 residues. V lost 5 bases and J 7 bases, leaving 9 bases between the germline ends. Per the germline V gene, CDR1 is MNHEY and CDR2 is SMNVEV (reference sequence). CDR3 sequence: CASSPTGNSPLHF. The CDR3 nucleotides read TGTGCCAGCAGTCCAACAGGAAATTCACCCCTCCACTTT.

This chain uses TRBV7-9 with TRBJ1-1, with D unclear. The length of the CDR3 is 14 residues. V dropped 1 base and J dropped 1 base, with 7 bases sitting between them. Germline CDR1 is SEHNR and CDR2 is FQNEAQ (reference sequence). The CDR3 bases are TGTGCCAGCAGCTTAGGTTCGAGGAACACTGAAGCTTTCTTT. This translates into CASSLGSRNTEAFF.

The rearrangement uses TRBV28 and TRBJ1-2; the D gene is possibly TRBD1 (6 bases). With 8 bases removed from V and 3 bases from J, the gap between germline ends came to 19 bases. The CDR3 has 15 amino acids. Germline CDR1 and CDR2: MDHEN and SYDVKM. The CDR3: CASHAQQGRDYGYTF. In DNA, the CDR3 is TGTGCCAGCCACGCCCAACAGGGAAGGGACTATGGCTACACCTTC.

The chain recombines TRBV6-5 with TRBJ2-2; 8 positions agree with TRBD1. The CDR3 contains 16 residues. Germline V gene data show CDR1 as MNHEY and CDR2 as SVGAGI. With V trimmed by 2 bases and J by 0 bases, 2 bases remained unmatched. CDR3 residues: CASSYPGGANTGELFF. CDR3 coding DNA: TGTGCCAGCAGTTACCCAGGGGGCGCGAACACCGGGGAGCTGTTTTTT.

The gene calls are TRBV4-1 and TRBJ1-1; 9 bases line up with TRBD1. V gave up 1 base and J gave up 1 base; unmatched junction bases: 16. The CDR3 contains 20 residues. CDR1 and CDR2 (germline): MGHRA, YSYEKL. The CDR3 sequence: CASSQGEDRGPVGGNTEAFF. CDR3 coding DNA: TGCGCCAGCAGCCAAGGGGAGGACAGGGGACCCGTTGGCGGGAACACTGAAGCTTTCTTT.

The chain recombines TRBV7-2 with TRBJ1-3; possible D gene TRBD1, 6 bases. Germline V gives CDR1 SGHTA, CDR2 FQGNSA. Trimming took off 5 bases at V and 1 base at J, with 15 bases between the two ends. The CDR3 runs to 16 residues. The CDR3 DNA reads TGTGCCAGCAGCAGGCCGGACAGCCTATCTGGAAACACCATATATTTT. The encoded protein is CASSRPDSLSGNTIYF.

This chain connects TRBV6-1 to TRBJ2-7; the match to TRBD2 covers 8 bases. CDR3 length: 15 amino acids. With V trimmed by 3 bases and J by 2 bases, 6 bases remained unmatched. Germline V lookup: CDR1 MNHNS, CDR2 SASEGT. In DNA, the CDR3 is TGTGCCAGCAGTGAGGCGGGGGGCCGGACCTACGAGCAGTACTTC. Protein product: CASSEAGGRTYEQYF.

This clone was seen only a few times. V is TRBV5-1 and J is TRBJ2-3, with a possible D match to TRBD1 (6 bases). CDR3 length: 15 residues. Germline V gene sequence: CDR1 SGHRS, CDR2 YFSETQ. V was clipped by 4 bases and J by 0 bases, with 12 bases between them. The CDR3 loop is CASSPDRPSTDTQYF. For the CDR3, the DNA is TGCGCCAGCAGCCCCGACAGGCCTAGCACAGATACGCAGTATTTT.

The chain has TRBV25-1 and TRBJ1-2; TRBD1 aligns across 9 bases. Trimming cost V 7 bases and J 6 bases; bases outside gene matches: 9. Germline CDR1 and CDR2: MGHDK and SYGVNS. The CDR3 totals 14 residues. The CDR3 loop is CASNPGTGSDGYTF. For the CDR3, the DNA is TGTGCCAGCAATCCCGGGACAGGGTCGGATGGCTACACCTTC.

This clone was seen a single time. The gene calls are TRBV5-1 and TRBJ2-2, with 8 bases aligning to TRBD2. With V trimmed by 4 bases and J by 1 base, 9 bases remained unmatched. This CDR3 is 17 amino acids long. Germline CDR1 reads SGHRS; CDR2 reads YFSETQ. The CDR3 DNA reads TGCGCCAGCAGCCTAACTAGCGGAGTTCGGAACACCGGGGAGCTGTTTTTT. Amino acid sequence: CASSLTSGVRNTGELFF.

The V call is TRBV9, the J call TRBJ2-7; D is unclear. V lost 0 bases and J lost 6, with 19 bases in between. The length of the CDR3 is 16 residues. CDR1 and CDR2 (germline): SGDLS, YYNGEE. CDR3 in amino acids: CASSVDPISPSGEQYF. CDR3 nucleotide sequence: TGTGCCAGCAGCGTAGACCCTATCAGCCCCTCGGGCGAGCAGTACTTC.

This rearrangement joins TRBV18 to TRBJ2-3, with TRBD1 matching over 8 bases. This CDR3 spans 17 amino acids. The V segment lost 3 bases and the J segment 2 bases; nucleotides outside the gene matches: 10. Germline CDR1 reads KGHSH; CDR2 reads LQKENI. The CDR3 sequence: CASSPPPLQGATDTQYF. Written as DNA, the CDR3 is TGTGCCAGCTCACCCCCCCCGTTGCAGGGGGCCACAGATACGCAGTATTTT.

The chain is built from TRBV30 and TRBJ1-2; TRBD1 matches 9 bases. Germline values: CDR1 GTSNPN, CDR2 SVGIG (reference sequence). The ends lost 8 bases at V and 7 bases at J; junction bases unmatched: 5. This CDR3 contains 11 residues. The CDR3 DNA reads TGTGCCCGTACAGGGGGCCGTGGCTACACCTTC. Amino acid sequence: CARTGGRGYTF. Full variable domain (missing parts from reference TRBV30 and TRBJ1-2): SQTIHQWPATLVQPVGSPLSLECTVEGTSNPNLYWYRQAAGRGLQLLFYSVGIGQISSEVPQNLSASRPQDRQFILSSKKLLLSDSGFYLCARTGGRGYTFGSGTRLTVV.

The chain recombines TRBV5-6 with TRBJ2-7; no clear D gene. The germline V and J ends were trimmed by 5 bases and 3 bases, with 9 bases remaining between them. CDR1 and CDR2 from the germline V gene are SGHDT and YYEEEE. The CDR3 is 12 amino acids. This chain's CDR3 is CASSQQFYEQYF. CDR3 DNA sequence: TGTGCCAGCAGTCAACAATTCTACGAGCAGTACTTC.

The rearrangement joins TRBV7-9 to TRBJ1-1; D is possibly TRBD1 (5 bases). V gave up 5 bases and J gave up 0 bases, with 22 bases separating them. CDR3 length: 18 residues. Germline values: CDR1 SEHNR, CDR2 FQNEAQ (reference sequence). The CDR3 protein is CASSHGGGGPHMNTEAFF. The CDR3 DNA reads TGTGCCAGCAGCCACGGCGGGGGGGGTCCTCATATGAACACTGAAGCTTTCTTT.

V usage is TRBV6-6 and J usage is TRBJ2-7; possibly TRBD1 for D (5 bases). V was clipped by 8 bases and J by 0 bases, with 11 bases between them. Germline values: CDR1 MNHNY, CDR2 SVGAGI (reference sequence). This CDR3 is 13 amino acids long. The CDR3 region has the DNA TGTGCCAGCCACAGGCACCACTCCTACGAGCAGTACTTC. It encodes CASHRHHSYEQYF.